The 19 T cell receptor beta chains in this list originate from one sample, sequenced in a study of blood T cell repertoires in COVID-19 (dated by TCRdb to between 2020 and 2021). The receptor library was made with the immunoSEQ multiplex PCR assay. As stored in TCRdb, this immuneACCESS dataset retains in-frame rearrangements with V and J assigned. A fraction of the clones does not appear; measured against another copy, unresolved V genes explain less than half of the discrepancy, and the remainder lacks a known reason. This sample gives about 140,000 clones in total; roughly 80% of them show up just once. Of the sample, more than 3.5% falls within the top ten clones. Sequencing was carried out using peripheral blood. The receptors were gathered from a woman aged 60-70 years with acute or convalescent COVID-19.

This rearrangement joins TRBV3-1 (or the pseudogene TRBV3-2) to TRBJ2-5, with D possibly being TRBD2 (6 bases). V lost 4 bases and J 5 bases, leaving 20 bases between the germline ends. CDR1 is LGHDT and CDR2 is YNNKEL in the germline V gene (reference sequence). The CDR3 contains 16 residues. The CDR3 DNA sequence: TGTGCCAGCAGCCCCCGGGGGTCAGGGCTTGTGGAGACCCAGTACTTC. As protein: CASSPRGSGLVETQYF.

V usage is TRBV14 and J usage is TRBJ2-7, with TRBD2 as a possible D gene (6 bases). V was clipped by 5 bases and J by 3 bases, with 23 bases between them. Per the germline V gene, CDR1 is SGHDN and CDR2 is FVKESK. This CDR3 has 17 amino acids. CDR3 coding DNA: TGTGCCAGCAGCTCCCTGGGGGACTCTCGTCGAGGCTACGAGCAGTACTTC. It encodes CASSSLGDSRRGYEQYF.

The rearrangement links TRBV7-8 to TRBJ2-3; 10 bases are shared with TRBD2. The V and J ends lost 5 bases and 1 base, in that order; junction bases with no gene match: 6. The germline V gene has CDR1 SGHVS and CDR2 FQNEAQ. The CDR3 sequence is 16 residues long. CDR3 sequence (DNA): TGTGCCAGCAGCCTCAGCCTAGCGGGAGGCACAGATACGCAGTATTTT. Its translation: CASSLSLAGGTDTQYF.

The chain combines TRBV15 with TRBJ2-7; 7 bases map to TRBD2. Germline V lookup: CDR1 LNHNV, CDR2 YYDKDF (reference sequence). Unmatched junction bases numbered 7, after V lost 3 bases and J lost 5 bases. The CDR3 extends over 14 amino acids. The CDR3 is CATSRRREIHEQYF. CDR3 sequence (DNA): TGTGCCACCAGCAGGCGGCGGGAGATCCACGAGCAGTACTTC.

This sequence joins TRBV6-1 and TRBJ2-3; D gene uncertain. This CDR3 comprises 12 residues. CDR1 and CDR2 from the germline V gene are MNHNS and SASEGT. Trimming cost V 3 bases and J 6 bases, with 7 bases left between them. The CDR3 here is CASSEGEDTQYF. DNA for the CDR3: TGTGCCAGCAGTGAGGGCGAGGATACGCAGTATTTT.

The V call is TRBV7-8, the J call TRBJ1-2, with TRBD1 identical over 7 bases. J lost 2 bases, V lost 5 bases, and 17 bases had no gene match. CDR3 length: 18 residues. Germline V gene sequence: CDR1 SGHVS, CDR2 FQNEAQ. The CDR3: CASSPPRGTASRNYGYTF. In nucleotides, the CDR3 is TGTGCCAGCAGCCCCCCGCGAGGGACAGCGTCTAGAAACTATGGCTACACCTTC.

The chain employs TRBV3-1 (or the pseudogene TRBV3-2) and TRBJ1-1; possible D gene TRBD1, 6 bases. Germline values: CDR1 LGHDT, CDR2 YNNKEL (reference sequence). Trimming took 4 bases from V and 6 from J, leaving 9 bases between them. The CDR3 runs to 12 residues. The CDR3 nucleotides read TGTGCCAGCAGCCCACAGGGCGCTGAAGCTTTCTTT. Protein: CASSPQGAEAFF.

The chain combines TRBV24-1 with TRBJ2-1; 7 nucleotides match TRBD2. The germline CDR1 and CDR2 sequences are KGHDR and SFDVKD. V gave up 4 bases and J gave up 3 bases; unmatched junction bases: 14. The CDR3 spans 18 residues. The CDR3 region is CATSDPAFASGLYNEQFF. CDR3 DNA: TGTGCCACCAGTGACCCCGCCTTCGCTAGCGGTCTCTACAATGAGCAGTTCTTC.

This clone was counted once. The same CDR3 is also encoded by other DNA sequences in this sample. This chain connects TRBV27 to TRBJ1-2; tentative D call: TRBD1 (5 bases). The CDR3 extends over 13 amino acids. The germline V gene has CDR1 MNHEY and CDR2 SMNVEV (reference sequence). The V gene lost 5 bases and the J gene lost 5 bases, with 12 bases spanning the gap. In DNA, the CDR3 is TGTGCCAGCAGTCTAAGGGGCATATATGGCTACACCTTC. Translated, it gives CASSLRGIYGYTF.

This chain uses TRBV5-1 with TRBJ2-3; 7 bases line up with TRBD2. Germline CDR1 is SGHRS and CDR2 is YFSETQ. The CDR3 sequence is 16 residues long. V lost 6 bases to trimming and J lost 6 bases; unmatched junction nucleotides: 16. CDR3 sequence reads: CASTGWGGAPGDTQYF. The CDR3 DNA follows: TGCGCCAGCACAGGCTGGGGGGGAGCCCCGGGGGATACGCAGTATTTT.

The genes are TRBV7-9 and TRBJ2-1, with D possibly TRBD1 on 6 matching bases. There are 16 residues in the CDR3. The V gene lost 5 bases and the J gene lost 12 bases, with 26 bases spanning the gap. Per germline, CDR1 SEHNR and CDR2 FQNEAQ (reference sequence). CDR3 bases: TGTGCCAGCAGCCCGCCCGACAGGAAGGCTCCCCGTACGCAGTTCTTC. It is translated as CASSPPDRKAPRTQFF.

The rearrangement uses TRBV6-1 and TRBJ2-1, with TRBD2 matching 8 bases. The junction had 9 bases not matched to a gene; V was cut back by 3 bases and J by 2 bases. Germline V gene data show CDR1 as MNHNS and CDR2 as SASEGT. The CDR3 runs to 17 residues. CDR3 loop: CASSDLSGSPTYNEQFF. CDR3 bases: TGTGCCAGCAGTGATCTGAGCGGGAGCCCTACCTACAATGAGCAGTTCTTC.

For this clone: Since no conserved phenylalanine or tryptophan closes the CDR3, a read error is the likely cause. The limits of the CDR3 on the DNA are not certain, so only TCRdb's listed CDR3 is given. CDR3 loop: CASSPEAGTGPTL. The V gene is TRBV18, the J gene TRBJ2-7; the table gives TRBD1 as D, unverified against the DNA. CDR1 KGHSH and CDR2 LQKENI come from the germline V gene. The CDR3 is 13 amino acids long, termini counted.

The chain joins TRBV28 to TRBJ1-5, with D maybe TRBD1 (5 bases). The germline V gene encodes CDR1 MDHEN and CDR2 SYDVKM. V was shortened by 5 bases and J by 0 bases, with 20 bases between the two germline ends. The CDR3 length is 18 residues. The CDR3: CASSRTRDAYNSNQPQHF. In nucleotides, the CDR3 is TGTGCCAGCAGTCGTACGCGGGACGCTTATAATAGCAATCAGCCCCAGCATTTT.

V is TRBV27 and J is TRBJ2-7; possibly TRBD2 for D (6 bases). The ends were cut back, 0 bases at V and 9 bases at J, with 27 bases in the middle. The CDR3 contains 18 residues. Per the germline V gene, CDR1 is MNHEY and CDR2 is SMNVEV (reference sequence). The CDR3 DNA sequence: TGTGCCAGCAGTTTATCTCCCTACGGAGGGGTTCCCAAGGCCCGGCAGTACTTC. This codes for CASSLSPYGGVPKARQYF.

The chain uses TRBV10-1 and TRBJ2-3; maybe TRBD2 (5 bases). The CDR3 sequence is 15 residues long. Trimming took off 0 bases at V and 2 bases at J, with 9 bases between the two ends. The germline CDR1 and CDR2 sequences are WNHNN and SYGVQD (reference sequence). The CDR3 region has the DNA TGCGCCAGCAGTGAGTCAGGGAGAATCACAGATACGCAGTATTTT. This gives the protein CASSESGRITDTQYF.

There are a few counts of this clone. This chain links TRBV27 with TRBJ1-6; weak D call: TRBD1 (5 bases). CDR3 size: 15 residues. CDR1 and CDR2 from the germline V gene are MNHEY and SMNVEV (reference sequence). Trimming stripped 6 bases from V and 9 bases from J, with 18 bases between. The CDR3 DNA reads TGTGCCAGCAGCGTCAGGGTTCAACCCTCTTCACCCCTCCACTTT. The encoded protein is CASSVRVQPSSPLHF.

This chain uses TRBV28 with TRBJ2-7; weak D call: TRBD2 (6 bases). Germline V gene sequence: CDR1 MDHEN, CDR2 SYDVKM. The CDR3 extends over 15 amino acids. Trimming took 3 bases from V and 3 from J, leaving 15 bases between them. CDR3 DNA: TGTGCCAGCAGTTTTCGGTTTGGGGGGAACTACGAGCAGTACTTC. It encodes CASSFRFGGNYEQYF. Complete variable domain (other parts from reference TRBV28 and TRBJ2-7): DVKVTQSSRYLVKRTGEKVFLECVQDMDHENMFWYRQDPGLGLRLIYFSYDVKMKEKGDIPEGYSVSREKKERFSLILESASTNQTSMYLCASSFRFGGNYEQYFGPGTRLTVT.

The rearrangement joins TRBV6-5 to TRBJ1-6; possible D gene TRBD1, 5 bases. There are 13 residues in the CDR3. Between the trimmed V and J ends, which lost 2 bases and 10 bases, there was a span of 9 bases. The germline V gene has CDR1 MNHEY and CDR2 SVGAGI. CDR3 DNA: TGTGCCAGCAGTTACAGGGGCCCATCACCCCTCCACTTT. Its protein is CASSYRGPSPLHF.